Detailed here is one T cell receptor beta chain. The data stem from a study of technical replicates of blood from several donors. Only in-frame clones appear in the TCRdb table, and some are missing; sequencing was by immunoSEQ multiplex PCR. The table lists tens of thousands of clones, over 80% of them singletons. This TCR was sampled from a human donor in good health. Some clones in this sample may be carry-over from other donors' samples. The specimen was PBMCs.

The CDR3 coding sequence is TGTGCCAGCAGCTTGTGGGCTAGCGGGAACTCAGATACGCAGTATTTT. Protein sequence: CASSLWASGNSDTQYF. V usage is TRBV5-6 and J usage is TRBJ2-3; 9 bases align to TRBD2. The trim removed 1 base at V and 4 bases at J, leaving 7 bases unmatched. Germline V lookup: CDR1 SGHDT, CDR2 YYEEEE. CDR3 length: 16 amino acids.